This T cell receptor (beta chain) was recovered during a study of blood T cell repertoires in COVID-19. Turning to the study itself: The United States, Italy and Spain supplied acute and convalescent COVID-19 samples. Nucleic acid was either cDNA or gDNA, and it came from T cells, B-cell-depleted T cells, or PBMCs.

CDR1 and CDR2 (germline): GTSNPN, SVGIG (reference sequence). Trimming removed 3 bases from V and 6 bases from J; junction bases left unmatched: 10. CDR3 length equals 14 residues. Authors' methods: Reference gene primer amplification yielded estimated nucleated cell counts. This table comes from immunoSEQ multiplex PCR, and its TCRdb copy is limited to in-frame clones, with some not included. Clonal size and the V and J genes are those of that table, whereas D and trimming came from the DNA. Of some 180,000 clones detected, approximately 83% appear once; the ten largest clones hold about 1.9%. This clone came up once.

The sample taken for sequencing was peripheral blood. The chain carries TRBV30 and TRBJ1-2; TRBD1 aligns across 7 bases. The sequence came from an elderly woman with acute or convalescent COVID-19. CDR3 in DNA: TGTGCCTGGAGGGGGACAGTCCCAAGCGATGGCTACACCTTC. It specifies CAWRGTVPSDGYTF.